These 25 T cell receptor beta chains came from one sample sequenced in a study of T cell changes during pregnancy in multiple sclerosis. Profiling relied on immunoSEQ multiplex PCR, and the TCRdb table lists in-frame clones only, not all of them. This repertoire shows roughly 110,000 clones, 75% to 95% found once; its top ten account for over 1.5%. Sample: peripheral blood, taken before pregnancy. All receptors come from a female donor with multiple sclerosis, enrolled in a pregnancy study.

V and J are TRBV9 and TRBJ2-1; TRBD2 matches 7 bases. The CDR3 contains 15 residues. From germline, CDR1 is SGDLS and CDR2 YYNGEE. After removal of 4 bases from V and 5 bases from J, the junction contained 9 bases not matched to a gene. The CDR3 coding sequence is TGTGCCAGCAGCCATCTAGCGGTCGGTCACAATGAGCAGTTCTTC. This codes for CASSHLAVGHNEQFF. The complete variable domain, with remaining parts taken from reference TRBV9 and TRBJ2-1, reads DSGVTQTPKHLITATGQRVTLRCSPRSGDLSVYWYQQSLDQGLQFLIQYYNGEERAKGNILERFSAQQFPDLHSELNLSSLELGDSALYFCASSHLAVGHNEQFFGPGTRLTVL.

The chain couples TRBV13 to TRBJ2-7; 7 bases are shared with TRBD2. This CDR3 has 13 residues. Per the germline V gene, CDR1 is PRHDT and CDR2 is FYEKMQ (reference sequence). V gave up 5 bases and J gave up 6 bases; unmatched junction bases: 7. CDR3 in DNA: TGTGCCAGCAGCCTCAAACTAGCGACCGAGCAGTACTTC. It yields the protein CASSLKLATEQYF.

The chain links TRBV5-1 to TRBJ2-5, with TRBD1 matching over 9 bases. The CDR3 spans 16 residues. Germline V CDR1 and CDR2: SGHRS, YFSETQ. The junction had 3 bases not matched to a gene; V was cut back by 0 bases and J by 0 bases. CDR3 DNA: TGCGCCAGCAGCTTGGTTGGGACAGGGAACCAAGAGACCCAGTACTTC. Protein sequence: CASSLVGTGNQETQYF. Full variable domain (outside the CDR3, taken from reference TRBV5-1 and TRBJ2-5): KAGVTQTPRYLIKTRGQQVTLSCSPISGHRSVSWYQQTPGQGLQFLFEYFSETQRNKGNFPGRFSGRQFSNSRSEMNVSTLELGDSALYLCASSLVGTGNQETQYFGPGTRLLVL.

The chain joins TRBV27 to TRBJ2-7; 9 nucleotides agree with TRBD1. The CDR3 loop spans 14 amino acids. Unmatched junction bases numbered 5, after V lost 6 bases and J lost 2 bases. CDR1 is MNHEY, CDR2 SMNVEV, per germline (reference sequence). CDR3 in amino acids: CASSTWDRAYEQYF. The CDR3 DNA follows: TGTGCCAGCAGCACATGGGACAGGGCCTACGAGCAGTACTTC.

The chain links TRBV11-3 to TRBJ1-1, with TRBD1 identical over 10 bases. Germline V gene sequence: CDR1 SGHNT, CDR2 YENEEA. The V and J ends lost 1 base and 3 bases, in that order; junction bases with no gene match: 11. This CDR3 spans 18 amino acids. CDR3 loop: CASSLVGIMGTGDTEAFF. The CDR3 DNA sequence: TGTGCCAGCAGCTTAGTGGGGATTATGGGGACAGGGGACACTGAAGCTTTCTTT.

The chain carries TRBV5-4 and TRBJ2-5; 9 bases match TRBD2. Germline loops: CDR1 SGHNT, CDR2 YYREEE (reference sequence). V was clipped by 0 bases and J by 4 bases; unmatched bases: 1. The CDR3 is made up of 14 amino acids. The CDR3 DNA reads TGTGCCAGCAGCTTGGGACTAGCGGTAGAGACCCAGTACTTC. This encodes CASSLGLAVETQYF.

This clone was recorded only once. V is TRBV11-2 and J is TRBJ2-2; a weak D match, TRBD2 (6 bases). This CDR3 has 15 amino acids. Germline V gene data show CDR1 as SGHAT and CDR2 as FQNNGV. V lost 5 bases and J 4 bases, leaving 14 bases between the germline ends. In nucleotides, the CDR3 is TGTGCCAGCAGCATGGCGGGGCGGAGCACCGGGGAGCTGTTTTTT. It is translated as CASSMAGRSTGELFF.

V is TRBV7-9 and J is TRBJ2-7; a weak D match, TRBD1 (6 bases). This CDR3 contains 11 residues. With 2 bases removed from V and 7 bases from J, the gap between germline ends came to 6 bases. From germline, CDR1 is SEHNR and CDR2 FQNEAQ (reference sequence). CDR3 in amino acids: CASSLQGEQYF. The CDR3 DNA reads as TGTGCCAGCAGCTTACAGGGGGAGCAGTACTTC.

Here the CDR3 DNA reads TGTGCCAGCTCACTCTCCGGGACAGCTTATTCACCCCTCCACTTT. Translated: CASSLSGTAYSPLHF. The V gene is TRBV18, the J gene TRBJ1-6; 7 bases are a match to TRBD1. The CDR3 runs to 15 residues. The germline CDR1 and CDR2 sequences are KGHSH and LQKENI. V dropped 4 bases and J dropped 8; count of bases not matched to a gene: 8. Full variable domain (remainder filled in from reference TRBV18 and TRBJ1-6): NAGVMQNPRHLVRRRGQEARLRCSPMKGHSHVYWYRQLPEEGLKFMVYLQKENIIDESGMPKERFSAEFPKEGPSILRIQQVVRGDSAAYFCASSLSGTAYSPLHFGNGTRLTVT.

The CDR3 loop reads CASRLKSGVTYNEQFF. DNA of the CDR3: TGTGCCAGTAGACTAAAATCAGGGGTCACCTACAATGAGCAGTTCTTC. The chain uses TRBV19 and TRBJ2-1, with D possibly TRBD1 on 6 matching bases. The V end lost 6 bases, the J end lost 2 bases, and 17 bases lay between the germline ends. There are 16 residues in the CDR3. Germline V gives CDR1 LNHDA, CDR2 SQIVND (reference sequence). Full variable domain (rest looked up from reference TRBV19 and TRBJ2-1): DGGITQSPKYLFRKEGQNVTLSCEQNLNHDAMYWYRQDPGQGLRLIYYSQIVNDFQKGDIAEGYSVSREKKESFPLTVTSAQKNPTAFYLCASRLKSGVTYNEQFFGPGTRLTVL.

The V call is TRBV7-2, the J call TRBJ1-2; 7 bases map to TRBD1. CDR1 SGHTA and CDR2 FQGNSA come from the germline V gene. V lost 3 bases and J lost 6; bases outside the gene matches: 10. The CDR3 has 15 residues. The CDR3 loop is CASSFGMTGLDGYTF. CDR3 sequence (DNA): TGTGCCAGCAGCTTCGGGATGACAGGGTTGGATGGCTACACCTTC.

The count of this clone is one. The chain combines TRBV7-9 with TRBJ2-3; D not certain. Per the germline V gene, CDR1 is SEHNR and CDR2 is FQNEAQ (reference sequence). CDR3 length: 15 amino acids. V lost 1 base and J lost 0, with 8 bases in between. This CDR3 is CASSLGRYSTDTQYF. CDR3 sequence (DNA): TGTGCCAGCAGCTTAGGGAGATATAGCACAGATACGCAGTATTTT.

V is TRBV7-8 and J is TRBJ2-5, with 12 positions matching TRBD2. V trimming: 5 bases; J trimming: 4 bases; junction bases outside the gene matches: 8. The CDR3 runs to 16 residues. Per germline, CDR1 SGHVS and CDR2 FQNEAQ. The CDR3 is CASSGELAGGGETQYF. In nucleotides, the CDR3 is TGTGCCAGCAGCGGAGAACTAGCGGGAGGTGGAGAGACCCAGTACTTC.

This clone was found once. The chain couples TRBV19 to TRBJ2-3; D call uncertain. Germline loops: CDR1 LNHDA, CDR2 SQIVND (reference sequence). The CDR3 length is 13 residues. With 2 bases removed from V and 6 bases from J, the gap between germline ends came to 9 bases. The CDR3 nucleotides are TGTGCCAGTAGTATACGTCTCTCGGATACGCAGTATTTT. It translates to CASSIRLSDTQYF.

The CDR3 spells CTTGERGEQYF. The CDR3 DNA follows: TGCACCACAGGGGAGCGGGGGGAGCAGTACTTC. V is TRBV20-1 and J is TRBJ2-7; D is possibly TRBD2 (8 bases). Germline V gives CDR1 DFQATT, CDR2 SNEGSKA (reference sequence). The CDR3 contains 11 residues.

This chain joins TRBV19 and TRBJ1-5, with D uncertain. The germline gives CDR1 LNHDA, CDR2 SQIVND (reference sequence). The V end was cut by 1 base, the J end by 4 bases, with 17 bases between. The CDR3 consists of 17 residues. CDR3 amino acids: CASSIGKQPPANQPQHF. The CDR3 coding sequence is TGTGCCAGTAGTATAGGGAAACAGCCTCCAGCAAATCAGCCCCAGCATTTT.

The J gene is TRBJ2-6, the V gene TRBV28; no definite D call. The V gene's germline CDR1 is MDHEN and CDR2 SYDVKM. The CDR3 length is 16 residues. V was pared by 2 bases and J by 0 bases, with 8 bases between. The CDR3 spells CASSLGHSSGANVLTF. The CDR3 DNA is TGTGCCAGCAGTTTAGGTCACAGCTCTGGGGCCAACGTCCTGACTTTC.

The gene calls are TRBV7-2 and TRBJ1-3, with 8 nucleotides matching TRBD1. CDR1 is SGHTA and CDR2 is FQGNSA in the germline V gene. Trimming cost V 5 bases and J 4 bases; bases outside gene matches: 10. The CDR3 has 16 residues. The CDR3 region is CASSLDGTGSGNTIYF. In DNA form, the CDR3 reads TGTGCCAGCAGCCTAGATGGGACAGGCTCCGGAAACACCATATATTTT.

The chain combines TRBV5-6 with TRBJ2-2, with TRBD2 matching over 7 bases. CDR3 length: 15 amino acids. V gave up 1 base and J gave up 2 bases; unmatched junction bases: 2. Germline V CDR1 and CDR2: SGHDT, YYEEEE. In DNA, the CDR3 is TGTGCCAGCAGCTTGACTAGCGCAAACACCGGGGAGCTGTTTTTT. The encoded protein is CASSLTSANTGELFF.

The chain has TRBV10-3 and TRBJ2-5; TRBD2 matches at 9 bases. V shed 2 bases, J shed 0 bases, and the junction held 13 bases outside the gene matches. Germline assignment: CDR1 ENHRY and CDR2 SYGVKD. This CDR3 contains 19 residues. The CDR3, as DNA: TGTGCCATCAGTGAGACCGAAGTATTACTAGCGGGCCACCAAGAGACCCAGTACTTC. Its protein product is CAISETEVLLAGHQETQYF.

The chain employs TRBV6-6 and TRBJ2-1; 9 nucleotides agree with TRBD1. The CDR3 loop spans 15 amino acids. Losses at the gene ends were 6 bases for V and 5 bases for J; bases not matched to a gene: 8. Germline V lookup: CDR1 MNHNY, CDR2 SVGAGI (reference sequence). The CDR3 is CASSLETGGNNEQFF. The CDR3 nucleotides are TGTGCCAGCAGCTTAGAGACAGGGGGAAACAATGAGCAGTTCTTC.

The chain uses TRBV19 and TRBJ1-2; D is perhaps TRBD1 (6 bases). The CDR3 sequence is 15 residues long. V lost 8 bases, J lost 5 bases, and 21 bases lay in between. Germline lookup yields CDR1 LNHDA and CDR2 SQIVND (reference sequence). The CDR3 DNA sequence: TGTGCCAGTTCAGTCCGGGACACTTTATGGTATGGCTACACCTTC. It yields the protein CASSVRDTLWYGYTF. Complete variable domain (other parts from reference TRBV19 and TRBJ1-2): DGGITQSPKYLFRKEGQNVTLSCEQNLNHDAMYWYRQDPGQGLRLIYYSQIVNDFQKGDIAEGYSVSREKKESFPLTVTSAQKNPTAFYLCASSVRDTLWYGYTFGSGTRLTVV.

The chain carries TRBV27 and TRBJ1-4; D is perhaps TRBD1 (6 bases). This CDR3 is 15 amino acids long. Trimming stripped 5 bases from V and 11 bases from J, with 21 bases between. The germline V gene has CDR1 MNHEY and CDR2 SMNVEV (reference sequence). The CDR3 DNA sequence: TGTGCCAGCAGTGCGAAGACGGGGGGCGTTCGGAAACTGTTTTTT. Its protein is CASSAKTGGVRKLFF. The variable domain in full, completed from reference TRBV27 and TRBJ1-4, reads EAQVTQNPRYLITVTGKKLTVTCSQNMNHEYMSWYRQDPGLGLRQIYYSMNVEVTDKGDVPEGYKVSRKEKRNFPLILESPSPNQTSLYFCASSAKTGGVRKLFFGSGTQLSVL.

The chain uses TRBV18 and TRBJ2-1; TRBD2 matches at 8 bases. V shed 3 bases and J 8 bases; nucleotides not matched to a gene: 12. CDR1 KGHSH and CDR2 LQKENI come from the germline V gene. CDR3 length equals 16 residues. This CDR3 is CASSPPGLVIGDEQFF. The CDR3 bases are TGTGCCAGCTCACCCCCGGGACTAGTCATAGGTGATGAGCAGTTCTTC.

The rearrangement joins TRBV23-1 to TRBJ2-2, with 8 bases that match TRBD1. TRBV23-1 has ORF status, its function being uncertain. The CDR3 extends over 15 amino acids. J was trimmed by 1 base and V by 3 bases; bases with no gene match: 1. The CDR3 loop reads CASSQTGENTGELFF. For the CDR3, the DNA is TGCGCCAGCAGTCAGACAGGGGAGAACACCGGGGAGCTGTTTTTT.